This T cell receptor (beta chain) originates from a study of cytomegalovirus exposure and HLA in healthy donors. The PCR ran on 60 Vbeta and 13 Jbeta primers. Sequencing was performed with immunoSEQ multiplex PCR; in TCRdb, only in-frame clones are kept and a portion is missing. The repertoire table contains 110,000 to 150,000 clones. CDR1 and CDR2 from the germline V gene are SGHTA and FQGTGA. This CDR3 spans 14 amino acids. V lost 5 bases to trimming and J lost 1 base, with 12 bases between them. Sequenced input: PBMCs. The receptor's source is a man aged 35 to 55 in good health and CMV-seronegative. This sequence joins TRBV7-3 and TRBJ2-7; tentative D call: TRBD2 (5 bases). The CDR3 region is CASSLSSGSYEQYF. CDR3 bases: TGTGCCAGCAGCCTTTCATCGGGGTCCTACGAGCAGTACTTC.